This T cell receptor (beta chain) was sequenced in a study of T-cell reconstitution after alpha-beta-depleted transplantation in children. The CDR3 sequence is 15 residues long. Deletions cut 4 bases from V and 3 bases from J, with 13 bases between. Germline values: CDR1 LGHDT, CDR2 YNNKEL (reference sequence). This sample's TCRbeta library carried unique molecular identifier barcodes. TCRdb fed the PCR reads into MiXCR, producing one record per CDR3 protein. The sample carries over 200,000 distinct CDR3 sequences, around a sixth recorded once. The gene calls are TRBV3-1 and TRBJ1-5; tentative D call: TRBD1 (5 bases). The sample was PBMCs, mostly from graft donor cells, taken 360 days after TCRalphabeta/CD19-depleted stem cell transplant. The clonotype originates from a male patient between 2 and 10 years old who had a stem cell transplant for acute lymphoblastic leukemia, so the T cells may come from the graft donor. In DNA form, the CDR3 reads TGTGCCAGCAGCCCCCGGGTAGGGGACAATCAGCCCCAGCATTTT. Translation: CASSPRVGDNQPQHF. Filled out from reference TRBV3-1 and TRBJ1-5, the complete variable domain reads DTAVSQTPKYLVTQMGNDKSIKCEQNLGHDTMYWYKQDSKKFLKIMFSYNNKELIINETVPNRFSPKSPDKAHLNLHINSLELGDSAVYFCASSPRVGDNQPQHFGDGTRLSIL.